This TCR beta chain stems from a study of T-cell reconstitution after alpha-beta-depleted transplantation in children. This clonotype was seen repeatedly, ten times or more. The TCRbeta library was prepared with unique molecular identifiers. A single record per CDR3 protein comes from TCRdb applying MiXCR to the PCR reads. The sample lists 240,000 or so distinct CDR3 sequences, more than 10% occurring once. The sequenced sample was PBMCs from the stem cell graft donor, obtained from the stem cell graft. The sequence was obtained from a human donor who donated a stem cell graft to a child with acute lymphoblastic leukemia.

DNA for the CDR3: TGTGCCATCAGTATCCGGGACAGGGATTCCTATGGCTACACCTTC. Amino acid sequence: CAISIRDRDSYGYTF. This chain uses TRBV10-3 with TRBJ1-2, with 9 bases lining up with TRBD1. With 5 bases clipped from V and 4 bases from J, the junction kept 8 bases outside the gene matches. This CDR3 is built from 15 residues. CDR1 is ENHRY, CDR2 SYGVKD, per germline.